This T cell receptor (beta chain) is drawn from a study of type 1 regulatory T cells. On the study more broadly: T-allo10 is an in vitro-generated, Tr1-enriched CD4 T cell product specific for alloantigen. Study outcomes and limitations: Compared with non-Tr1 cells, Tr1 cells showed a narrower TCR repertoire.

TCRdb redid the calling of the reads with MiXCR, one entry per CDR3 protein. Of 60,000 to 70,000 distinct CDR3 sequences detected, around 49% appear once; the ten largest clones hold less than 2.5%. In this sample, this clonotype turned up a few times. Its antigen is not known. The sequencing input was cultured non-Tr1 T cells, either the whole culture or a sorted T cell fraction (not recorded which). The clonotype originates from a human donor in good health.

The CDR3 loop reads CASSFAGRADTQYF. The CDR3 DNA sequence: TGTGCCAGCAGCTTTGCAGGGAGGGCAGATACGCAGTATTTT. The genes are TRBV11-2 and TRBJ2-3; 7 positions match TRBD2. V gave up 3 bases and J gave up 4 bases; unmatched junction bases: 4. CDR3 length: 14 residues. The germline gives CDR1 SGHAT, CDR2 FQNNGV.